One sample yielded the 20 T cell receptor beta chains listed below, sequenced in a study of monozygotic twins with inflammatory bowel disease. TCRdb reprocessed the 5' RACE reads and keeps a single row for each CDR3 protein, giving no DNA. The sample has about 210,000 distinct CDR3 sequences. The source material was blood. These receptors all stem from a human donor with ulcerative colitis or Crohn's disease, or a healthy co-twin of an affected twin (not recorded which).

The V call is TRBV20-1, the J call TRBJ1-4; the D gene TCRdb calls, TRBD1, cannot be checked with no DNA. Germline V gives CDR1 DFQATT, CDR2 SNEGSKA (reference sequence). The CDR3 length is 14 residues. CDR3 residues: CSASDAPFHEKLFF.

This chain joins TRBV20-1 and TRBJ2-1. Germline V CDR1 and CDR2: DFQATT, SNEGSKA (reference sequence). CDR3 size: 11 residues. CDR3 region: CSARGANEQFF.

V gene TRBV27 combines with J gene TRBJ1-1. The length of the CDR3 is 11 residues. From germline, CDR1 is MNHEY and CDR2 SMNVEV (reference sequence). The CDR3 protein is CATGKNTEAFF.

V usage is TRBV7-3 and J usage is TRBJ2-1. The CDR3 runs to 13 residues. Germline loops: CDR1 SGHTA, CDR2 FQGTGA. The CDR3: CASSARLGNEQFF.

The chain combines TRBV12-3 or TRBV12-4 with TRBJ2-3; TCRdb lists TRBD2, though no DNA is available to test this call. The length of the CDR3 is 15 residues. CDR3 sequence reads: CASSLASGDTDTQYF.

The chain links TRBV5-1 to TRBJ1-6. Looked up from germline, CDR1 is SGHRS and CDR2 is YFSETQ. The CDR3 runs 15 residues. The CDR3 sequence: CASSPEGLINSPLHF.

The chain links TRBV20-1 to TRBJ1-4. This CDR3 is built from 17 residues. The germline V gene has CDR1 DFQATT and CDR2 SNEGSKA (reference sequence). CDR3 loop: CSAPNPGLVSGNEKLFF.

This rearrangement joins TRBV11-2 to TRBJ2-2; TCRdb's D call, TRBD1, is unchecked because there is no DNA. CDR1 and CDR2 from the germline V gene are SGHAT and FQNNGV. The CDR3 length is 15 residues. The CDR3 reads CASSQAPQNTGELFF.

The rearrangement links TRBV29-1 to TRBJ2-2; the TCRdb call, TRBD2, lacks DNA for checking. Germline V gene sequence: CDR1 SQVTM, CDR2 ANQGSEA. The length of the CDR3 is 17 residues. CDR3 loop: CSVEEAGGYANTGELFF.

This chain uses TRBV29-1 with TRBJ2-5; TCRdb lists TRBD1, though no DNA is available to test this call. CDR1 and CDR2 from the germline V gene are SQVTM and ANQGSEA. The CDR3 totals 14 residues. CDR3 protein: CSAHNPPPQETQYF. Variable domain in full (rest from reference TRBV29-1 and TRBJ2-5): SAVISQKPSRDICQRGTSLTIQCQVDSQVTMMFWYRQQPGQSLTLIATANQGSEATYESGFVIDKFPISRPNLTFSTLTVSNMSPEDSSIYLCSAHNPPPQETQYFGPGTRLLVL.

CDR3 sequence: CASSADRGNTGELFF. This chain joins TRBV5-1 and TRBJ2-2; the TCRdb D gene call, TRBD1, has no DNA to confirm it. The germline V gene has CDR1 SGHRS and CDR2 YFSETQ. The CDR3 runs to 15 residues.

V and J are TRBV7-2 and TRBJ2-2; TCRdb gives TRBD1 as the D gene, but with no DNA this cannot be confirmed. CDR3 length: 16 residues. CDR1 is SGHTA, CDR2 FQGNSA, per germline. CDR3 region: CASREQGVINTGELFF.

The rearrangement joins TRBV9 to TRBJ2-1; the D call from TCRdb, TRBD2, cannot be confirmed without DNA. CDR3 size: 16 residues. Germline lookup yields CDR1 SGDLS and CDR2 YYNGEE. This CDR3 reads CASSGGTSGVYNEQFF. The variable domain in full, completed from reference TRBV9 and TRBJ2-1, reads DSGVTQTPKHLITATGQRVTLRCSPRSGDLSVYWYQQSLDQGLQFLIQYYNGEERAKGNILERFSAQQFPDLHSELNLSSLELGDSALYFCASSGGTSGVYNEQFFGPGTRLTVL.

The chain combines TRBV12-3 or TRBV12-4 with TRBJ2-3; TCRdb indicates TRBD1, and absent DNA this call remains unverified. CDR3 size: 15 residues. CDR3 sequence: CASSLLGQTTDTQYF.

This chain joins TRBV25-1 and TRBJ2-5; TCRdb proposes TRBD1, but this gene call is untestable without DNA. Germline V lookup: CDR1 MGHDK, CDR2 SYGVNS. The length of the CDR3 is 13 residues. This CDR3 is CASSATVAETQYF.

The rearrangement uses TRBV5-1 and TRBJ1-2. CDR3 length: 11 residues. The V gene's germline CDR1 is SGHRS and CDR2 YFSETQ. CDR3: CASGTAYGYTF.

CDR3 in amino acids: CASSLGTGEYEQYF. The chain links TRBV11-1 to TRBJ2-7; TCRdb outputs TRBD1, but without DNA this stays unchecked. CDR1 SGHAT and CDR2 FQDESV come from the germline V gene (reference sequence). This CDR3 contains 14 residues.

This chain uses TRBV24-1 with TRBJ2-1; TCRdb designates TRBD2, a call that cannot be tested without DNA. The germline gives CDR1 KGHDR, CDR2 SFDVKD. The CDR3 has 17 amino acids. CDR3 protein: CATSDRAGLAGPNEQFF.

The chain is built from TRBV5-4 and TRBJ2-1; the TRBD2 assignment by TCRdb is unverifiable without DNA. This CDR3 region has 17 residues. Per germline, CDR1 SGHNT and CDR2 YYREEE (reference sequence). This chain's CDR3 is CASSLKPGLAVYNEQFF.

The V call is TRBV25-1, the J call TRBJ1-5. The CDR3 length is 14 residues. Germline V gene sequence: CDR1 MGHDK, CDR2 SYGVNS. The CDR3 is CASSESKTNQPQHF. Full variable domain (rest looked up from reference TRBV25-1 and TRBJ1-5): EADIYQTPRYLVIGTGKKITLECSQTMGHDKMYWYQQDPGMELHLIHYSYGVNSTEKGDLSSESTVSRIRTEHFPLTLESARPSHTSQYLCASSESKTNQPQHFGDGTRLSIL.